The T cell receptor (beta chain) described here comes from a study of Graves' ophthalmopathy and Graves' hyperthyroidism. Study-level findings and limits: In predicting ophthalmopathy progression, the model reached roughly 71% sensitivity and 72.22% specificity. Most expanded thyroid clonotypes above 0.001 frequency also appeared in blood. With less than 90% sensitivity and over 65% specificity, a 13-signature model separated ophthalmopathy from stable hyperthyroidism.

Ophthalmopathy-affected donors exhibited moderate-to-severe activity, CAS ≥3, NOSPECS ≥4, and duration under 3 months. V lost 5 bases and J lost 4; bases outside the gene matches: 8. CDR1 and CDR2 from the germline V gene are SQVTM and ANQGSEA. The CDR3 length is 14 residues. This clonotype was counted at least ten times. Its target is unknown. Amplified TCR beta CDR3 regions were obtained using RNA transcripts as template. HTBI-primed RT-PCR formed the first round, and a multiplex PCR formed the second. TCRdb independently ran MiXCR on the multiplex PCR reads; one entry per CDR3 protein. Among 200,000 to 300,000 distinct CDR3 sequences, about 46% were seen once, and the ten largest hold around 47%.

The source of this sequence is an adult man with Graves' ophthalmopathy. The source material was peripheral blood. The V gene is TRBV29-1, the J gene TRBJ1-3; 7 bases fit TRBD1. CDR3 loop: CSVQQGTGGNTIYF. CDR3 DNA sequence: TGCAGCGTTCAACAGGGGACGGGAGGAAACACCATATATTTT. Combining the CDR3 with reference TRBV29-1 and TRBJ1-3 gives the whole variable domain SAVISQKPSRDICQRGTSLTIQCQVDSQVTMMFWYRQQPGQSLTLIATANQGSEATYESGFVIDKFPISRPNLTFSTLTVSNMSPEDSSIYLCSVQQGTGGNTIYFGEGSWLTVV.